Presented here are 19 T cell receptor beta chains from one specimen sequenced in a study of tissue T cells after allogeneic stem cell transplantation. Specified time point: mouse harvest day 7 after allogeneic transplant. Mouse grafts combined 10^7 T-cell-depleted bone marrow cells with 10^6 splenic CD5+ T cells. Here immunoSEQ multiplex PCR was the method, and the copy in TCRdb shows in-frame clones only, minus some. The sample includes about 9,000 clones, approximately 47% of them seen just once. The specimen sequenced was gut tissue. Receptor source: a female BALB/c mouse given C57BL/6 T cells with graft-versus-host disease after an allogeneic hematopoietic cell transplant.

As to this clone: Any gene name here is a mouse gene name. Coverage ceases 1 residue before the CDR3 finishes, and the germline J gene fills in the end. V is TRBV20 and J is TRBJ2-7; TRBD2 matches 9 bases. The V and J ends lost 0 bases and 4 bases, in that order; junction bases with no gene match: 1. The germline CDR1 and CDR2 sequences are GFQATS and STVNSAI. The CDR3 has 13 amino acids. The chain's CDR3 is CGARDWGGYEQYF. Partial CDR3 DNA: TGTGGTGCTAGGGACTGGGGGGGATATGAACAGTAC.

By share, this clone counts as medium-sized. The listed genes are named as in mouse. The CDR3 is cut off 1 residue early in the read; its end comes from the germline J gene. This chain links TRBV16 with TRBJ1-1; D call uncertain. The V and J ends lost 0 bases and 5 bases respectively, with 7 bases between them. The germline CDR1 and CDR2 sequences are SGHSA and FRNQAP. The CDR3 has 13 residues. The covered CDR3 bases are TGTGCAAGCAGCTTAGATCCGCAGACAGAAGTCTTC. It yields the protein CASSLDPQTEVF. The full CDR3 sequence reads CASSLDPQTEVFF.

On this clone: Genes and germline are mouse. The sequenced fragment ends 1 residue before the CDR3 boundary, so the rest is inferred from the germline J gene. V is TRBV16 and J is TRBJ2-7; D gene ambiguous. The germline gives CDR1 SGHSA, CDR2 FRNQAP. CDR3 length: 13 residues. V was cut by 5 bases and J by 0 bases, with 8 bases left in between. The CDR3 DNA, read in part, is TGTGCAAGCAGCCTCCACAGCTCCTATGAACAGTAC. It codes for CASSLHSSYEQY. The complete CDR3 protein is CASSLHSSYEQYF.

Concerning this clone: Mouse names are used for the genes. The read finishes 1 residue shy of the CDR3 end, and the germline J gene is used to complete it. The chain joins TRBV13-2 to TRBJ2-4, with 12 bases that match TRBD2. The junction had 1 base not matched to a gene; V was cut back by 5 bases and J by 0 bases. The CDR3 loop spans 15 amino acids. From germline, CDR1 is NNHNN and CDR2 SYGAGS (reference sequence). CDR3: CASGDWGGSQNTLYF. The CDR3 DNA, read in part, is TGTGCCAGCGGGGACTGGGGGGGTAGTCAAAACACCTTGTAC.

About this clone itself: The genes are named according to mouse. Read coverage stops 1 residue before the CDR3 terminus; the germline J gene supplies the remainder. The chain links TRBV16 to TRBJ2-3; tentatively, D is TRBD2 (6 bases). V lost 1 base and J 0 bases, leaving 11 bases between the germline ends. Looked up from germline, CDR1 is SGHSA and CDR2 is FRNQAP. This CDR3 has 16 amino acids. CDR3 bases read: TGTGCAAGCAGCTTAGCCCGGGGGACTAGTGCAGAAACGCTGTAT. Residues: CASSLARGTSAETLY. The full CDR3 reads CASSLARGTSAETLYF.

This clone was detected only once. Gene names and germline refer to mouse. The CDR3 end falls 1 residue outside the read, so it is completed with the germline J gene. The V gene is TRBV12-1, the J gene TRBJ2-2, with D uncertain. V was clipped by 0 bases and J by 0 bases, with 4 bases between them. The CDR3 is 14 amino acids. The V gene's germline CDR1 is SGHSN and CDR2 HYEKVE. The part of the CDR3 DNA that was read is TGTGCCAGCTCTCTCGGCTCAAACACCGGGCAGCTCTAC. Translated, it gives CASSLGSNTGQLY. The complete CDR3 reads CASSLGSNTGQLYF.

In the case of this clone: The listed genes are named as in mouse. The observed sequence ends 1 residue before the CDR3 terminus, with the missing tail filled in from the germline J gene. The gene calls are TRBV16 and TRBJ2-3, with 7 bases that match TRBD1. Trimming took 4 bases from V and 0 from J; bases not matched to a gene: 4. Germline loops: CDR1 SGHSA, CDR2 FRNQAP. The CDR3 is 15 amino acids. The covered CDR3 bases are TGTGCAAGCAGCTCGACAGGGTCTAGTGCAGAAACGCTGTAT. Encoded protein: CASSSTGSSAETLY. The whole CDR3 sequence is CASSSTGSSAETLYF.

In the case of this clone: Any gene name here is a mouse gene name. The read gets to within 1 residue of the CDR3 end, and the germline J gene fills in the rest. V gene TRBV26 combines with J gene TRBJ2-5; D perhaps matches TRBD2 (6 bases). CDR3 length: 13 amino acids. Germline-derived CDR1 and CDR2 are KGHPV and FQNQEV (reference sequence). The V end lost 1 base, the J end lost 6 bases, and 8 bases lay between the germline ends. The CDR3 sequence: CASSLLGVDTQYF. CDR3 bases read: TGTGCCAGCAGTCTGTTGGGGGTGGACACCCAGTAC. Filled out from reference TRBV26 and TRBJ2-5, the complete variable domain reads NSKVIQTPRYLVKGQGQKAKMRCIPEKGHPVVFWYQQNKNNEFKFLINFQNQEVLQQIDMTEKRFSAECPSNSPCSLEIQSSEAGDSALYLCASSLLGVDTQYFGPGTRLLVL.

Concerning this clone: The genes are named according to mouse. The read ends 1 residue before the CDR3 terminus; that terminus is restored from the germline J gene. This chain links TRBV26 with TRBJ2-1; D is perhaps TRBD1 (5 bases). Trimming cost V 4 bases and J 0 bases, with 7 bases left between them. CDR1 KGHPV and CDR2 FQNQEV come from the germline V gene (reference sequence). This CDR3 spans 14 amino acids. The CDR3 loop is CASSPGHNYAEQFF. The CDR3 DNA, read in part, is TGTGCCAGCAGTCCTGGACATAACTATGCTGAGCAGTTC.

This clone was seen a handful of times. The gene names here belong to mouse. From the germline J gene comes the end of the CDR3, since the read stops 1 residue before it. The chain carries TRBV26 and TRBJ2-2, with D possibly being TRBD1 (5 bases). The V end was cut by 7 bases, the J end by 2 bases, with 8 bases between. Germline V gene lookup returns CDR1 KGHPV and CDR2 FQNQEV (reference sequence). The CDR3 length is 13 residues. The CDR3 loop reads CASTPGNTGQLYF. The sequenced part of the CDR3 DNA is TGTGCCAGCACCCCAGGGAACACCGGGCAGCTCTAC.

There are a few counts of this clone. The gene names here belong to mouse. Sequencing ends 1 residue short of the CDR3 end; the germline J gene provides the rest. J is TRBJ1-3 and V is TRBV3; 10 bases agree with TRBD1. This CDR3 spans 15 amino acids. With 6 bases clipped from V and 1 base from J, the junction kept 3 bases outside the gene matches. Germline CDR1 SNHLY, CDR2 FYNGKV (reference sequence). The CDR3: CASSRDRGSGNTLYF. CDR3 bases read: TGTGCCAGCAGTAGGGACAGGGGATCTGGAAATACGCTCTAT.

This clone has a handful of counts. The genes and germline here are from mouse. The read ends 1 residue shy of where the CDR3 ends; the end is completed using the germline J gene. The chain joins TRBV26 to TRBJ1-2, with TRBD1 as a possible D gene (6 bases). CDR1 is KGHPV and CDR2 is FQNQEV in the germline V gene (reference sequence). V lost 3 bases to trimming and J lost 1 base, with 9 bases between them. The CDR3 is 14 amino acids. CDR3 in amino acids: CASSLPDRNSDYTF. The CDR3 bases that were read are TGTGCCAGCAGTCTCCCGGACAGAAACTCCGACTACACC.

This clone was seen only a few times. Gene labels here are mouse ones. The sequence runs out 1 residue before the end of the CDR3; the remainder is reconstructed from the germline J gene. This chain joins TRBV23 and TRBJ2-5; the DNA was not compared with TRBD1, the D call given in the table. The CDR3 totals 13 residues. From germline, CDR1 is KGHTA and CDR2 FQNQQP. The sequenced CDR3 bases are TGCTCCAGCAAGGGGGCCGGCCAAGACACCCAGTAC. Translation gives CSSKGAGQDTQY. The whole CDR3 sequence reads CSSKGAGQDTQYF.

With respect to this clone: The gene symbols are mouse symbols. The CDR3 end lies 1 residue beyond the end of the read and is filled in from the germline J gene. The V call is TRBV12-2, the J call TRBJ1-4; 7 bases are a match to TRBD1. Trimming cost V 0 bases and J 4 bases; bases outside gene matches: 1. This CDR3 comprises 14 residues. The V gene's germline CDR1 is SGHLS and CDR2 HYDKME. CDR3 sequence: CASSLGTDNERLFF. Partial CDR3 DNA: TGTGCCAGCTCTCTCGGGACAGACAACGAAAGATTATTT.

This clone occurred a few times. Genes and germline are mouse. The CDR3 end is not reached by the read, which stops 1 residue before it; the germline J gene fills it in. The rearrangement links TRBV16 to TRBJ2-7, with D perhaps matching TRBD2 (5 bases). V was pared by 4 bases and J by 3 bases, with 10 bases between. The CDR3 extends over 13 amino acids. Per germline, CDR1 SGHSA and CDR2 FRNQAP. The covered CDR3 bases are TGTGCAAGCAGCTCCACTGGCCTCTATGAACAGTAC. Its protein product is CASSSTGLYEQY. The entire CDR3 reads CASSSTGLYEQYF.

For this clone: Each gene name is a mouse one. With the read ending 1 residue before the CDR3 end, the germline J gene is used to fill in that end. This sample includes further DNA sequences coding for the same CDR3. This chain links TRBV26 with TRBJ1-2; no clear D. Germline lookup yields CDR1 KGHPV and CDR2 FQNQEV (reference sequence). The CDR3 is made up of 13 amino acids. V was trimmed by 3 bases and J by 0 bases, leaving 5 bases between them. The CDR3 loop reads CASSLQANSDYTF. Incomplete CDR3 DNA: TGTGCCAGCAGTCTTCAAGCAAACTCCGACTACACC.

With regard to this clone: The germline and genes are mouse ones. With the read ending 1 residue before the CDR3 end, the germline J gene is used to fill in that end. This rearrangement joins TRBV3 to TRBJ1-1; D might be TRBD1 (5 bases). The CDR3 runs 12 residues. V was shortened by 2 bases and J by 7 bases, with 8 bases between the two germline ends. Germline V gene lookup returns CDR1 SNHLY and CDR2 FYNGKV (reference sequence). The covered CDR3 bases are TGTGCCAGCAGCTTATGGGACGGAGAAGTCTTC. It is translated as CASSLWDGEVF. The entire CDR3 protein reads CASSLWDGEVFF.

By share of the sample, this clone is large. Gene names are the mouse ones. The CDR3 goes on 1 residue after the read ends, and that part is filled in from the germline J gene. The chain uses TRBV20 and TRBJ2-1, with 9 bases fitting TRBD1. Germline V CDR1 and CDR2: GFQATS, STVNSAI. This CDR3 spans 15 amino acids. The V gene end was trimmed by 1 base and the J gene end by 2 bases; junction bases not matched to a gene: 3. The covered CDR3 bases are TGTGGTGCTAGGGGGGACAGGGATTACTATGCTGAGCAGTTC. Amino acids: CGARGDRDYYAEQF. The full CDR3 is CGARGDRDYYAEQFF.

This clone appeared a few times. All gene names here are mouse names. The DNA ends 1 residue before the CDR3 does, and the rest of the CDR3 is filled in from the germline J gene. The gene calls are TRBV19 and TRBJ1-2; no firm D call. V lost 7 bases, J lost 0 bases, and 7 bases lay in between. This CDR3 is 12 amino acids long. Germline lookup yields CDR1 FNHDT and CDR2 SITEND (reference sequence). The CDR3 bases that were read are TGTGCCAGCTCTACAACAAACTCCGACTACACC. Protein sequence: CASSTTNSDYT. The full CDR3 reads CASSTTNSDYTF.